This is a list of T cell receptor beta chains from one sample in a study of radiotherapy plus CTLA-4 blockade in lung cancer. The method was immunoSEQ multiplex PCR; TCRdb's version includes in-frame clones alone and lacks a portion of them. The sample carries about 110,000 clones, roughly 77% recorded once. Specimen: peripheral blood, collected from a patient treated with radiotherapy plus ipilimumab. The receptors were gathered from a human donor with non-small cell lung cancer that progressed on radiotherapy plus ipilimumab. Some clones in this sample may be carry-over from other donors' samples. Both conserved end residues are part of each CDR3. Fields, in order: D gene, J gene, V gene, CDR3 length, clone size, CDR3 protein, CDR3 DNA. D genes are given only for firm matches. Only some rows state a clone size, as once, few, many or a class for expanded clones.

.	TRBJ1-4	TRBV25-1	12	many	CASSEPSEELFF	TGTGCCAGCAGTGAACCTTCCGAGGAACTGTTTTTT
.	TRBJ2-7	TRBV15	15	.	CATSRDRISHYEQYF	TGTGCCACCAGCAGAGATCGCATATCCCACTACGAGCAGTACTTC
TRBD2	TRBJ2-3	TRBV5-1	14	.	CASSSLGLADTQYF	TGCGCCAGCAGCTCCCTGGGACTAGCGGATACGCAGTATTTT
TRBD1	TRBJ1-2	TRBV27	13	once	CASRGQGADGYTF	TGTGCCAGCAGGGGACAGGGGGCGGATGGCTACACCTTC
.	TRBJ2-2	TRBV7-2	14	.	CASSLDTNTGELFF	TGTGCCAGCAGCTTGGATACAAACACCGGGGAGCTGTTTTTT
.	TRBJ2-3	TRBV2	16	.	CASIEGNSGNTDTQYF	TGTGCCAGCATCGAAGGTAATAGCGGAAACACAGATACGCAGTATTTT
.	TRBJ2-1	TRBV4-3	15	.	CASSQRVYSYNEQFF	TGCGCCAGCAGCCAACGAGTCTACTCCTACAATGAGCAGTTCTTC
.	TRBJ2-7	TRBV15	15	.	CATSRDRTGSYEQYF	TGTGCCACCAGCAGAGATCGTACCGGCTCCTACGAGCAGTACTTC
TRBD1	TRBJ2-3	TRBV5-5	15	.	CASSDRQGDTDTQYF	TGTGCCAGCTCCGACAGACAGGGTGACACAGATACGCAGTATTTT
.	TRBJ1-5	TRBV6-5	13	.	CASSWGGNQPQHF	TGTGCCAGCAGTTGGGGGGGAAACCAGCCCCAGCATTTT
.	TRBJ2-3	TRBV6-5	16	.	CASSYSPTAGTDTQYF	TGTGCCAGCAGTTACTCTCCGACAGCCGGCACAGATACGCAGTATTTT
.	TRBJ1-6	TRBV7-9	15	few	CASSLAGLYNSPLHF	TGTGCCAGCAGCTTAGCAGGTCTATATAATTCACCCCTCCACTTT
.	TRBJ2-3	TRBV5-4	15	once	CASSLEPGPKDTQYF	TGTGCCAGCAGCTTGGAACCAGGACCAAAAGATACGCAGTATTTT
TRBD2	TRBJ2-7	TRBV28	13	medium-sized	CASRRTSGGSWDF	TGTGCCAGCAGACGGACTAGCGGGGGTTCATGGGACTTC
.	TRBJ1-1	TRBV6-5	12	few	CASRALNTEAFF	TGTGCCAGCAGAGCATTGAACACTGAAGCTTTCTTT
TRBD1	TRBJ1-5	TRBV27	15	.	CASNRQGDGNQPQHF	TGTGCCAGCAACCGACAGGGAGATGGCAATCAGCCCCAGCATTTT
.	TRBJ1-2	TRBV5-1	14	.	CASSPDTWSYGYTF	TGCGCCAGCAGCCCGGACACGTGGAGCTATGGCTACACCTTC
.	TRBJ1-1	TRBV15	13	few	CATSRGVNTEAFF	TGTGCCACCAGCAGAGGGGTGAACACTGAAGCTTTCTTT
.	TRBJ1-4	TRBV20-1	11	once	CSALRDEKLFF	TGCAGTGCTTTGAGGGATGAAAAACTGTTTTTT
.	TRBJ1-4	TRBV9	16	.	CASSVQGRPINEKLFF	TGTGCCAGCAGCGTACAGGGACGCCCCATTAATGAAAAACTGTTTTTT
.	TRBJ1-4	TRBV9	16	.	CASSGPRTRTNEKLFF	TGTGCCAGCAGCGGACCGAGGACTCGAACTAATGAAAAACTGTTTTTT
TRBD1	TRBJ1-2	TRBV18	15	few	CASSPGTGPNYGYTF	TGTGCCAGCTCACCCGGGACAGGGCCTAACTATGGCTACACCTTC
.	TRBJ1-1	TRBV27	14	.	CASSFVWGDTEAFF	TGTGCCAGCAGTTTTGTTTGGGGGGACACTGAAGCTTTCTTT
.	TRBJ2-1	TRBV5-1	16	.	CASSLAGEAQANEQFF	TGCGCCAGCAGCTTGGCGGGGGAAGCCCAAGCCAATGAGCAGTTCTTC
TRBD2	TRBJ2-1	TRBV7-2	14	.	CASSPTLAAHEQFF	TGTGCCAGCAGCCCGACACTAGCGGCCCATGAGCAGTTCTTC
.	TRBJ2-7	TRBV27	14	once	CASIERGGPYEQYF	TGTGCCAGCATTGAAAGAGGGGGTCCCTACGAGCAGTACTTC
.	TRBJ1-1	TRBV28	14	.	CASSLLPGPAEAFF	TGTGCCAGCAGTTTATTGCCGGGTCCAGCTGAAGCTTTCTTT
TRBD2	TRBJ2-7	TRBV7-9	12	.	CASGSGVREQYF	TGTGCCAGCGGTAGCGGGGTGAGGGAGCAGTACTTC
TRBD1	TRBJ2-5	TRBV7-9	15	.	CASSLEGQFQETQYF	TGTGCCAGCAGCTTAGAGGGACAGTTCCAAGAGACCCAGTACTTC
TRBD1	TRBJ1-2	TRBV7-3	14	.	CASSLGGQGYGYTF	TGTGCCAGCAGCTTAGGGGGACAGGGCTATGGCTACACCTTC
TRBD2	TRBJ2-1	TRBV2	16	.	CASSESRTSGYNEQFF	TGTGCCAGCAGTGAATCGCGGACTAGCGGGTACAATGAGCAGTTCTTC
.	TRBJ1-4	TRBV5-6	14	few	CASSLVRLGEKLFF	TGTGCCAGCAGCTTGGTTAGACTTGGCGAAAAACTGTTTTTT
.	TRBJ1-3	TRBV4-3	14	.	CASSQASVGNTIYF	TGCGCCAGCAGCCAAGCGTCGGTCGGAAACACCATATATTTT
TRBD1	TRBJ2-1	TRBV2	13	.	CASRGTGGDEQFF	TGTGCCAGCAGGGGGACAGGGGGCGATGAGCAGTTCTTC
.	TRBJ1-2	TRBV6-6	13	.	CASSYLVDVGYTF	TGTGCCAGCAGTTACTTGGTGGATGTTGGCTACACCTTC
.	TRBJ2-7	TRBV7-2	12	.	CASSLTSLRTIF	TGTGCCAGCAGCTTAACCTCCCTTCGAACCATCTTC
.	TRBJ1-1	TRBV2	16	.	CASSHPLTEANTEAFF	TGTGCCAGCAGTCATCCTCTAACTGAGGCAAACACTGAAGCTTTCTTT
TRBD2	TRBJ2-3	TRBV14	17	.	CASSRGTSGGRRDTQYF	TGTGCCAGCAGCCGAGGGACTAGCGGGGGCCGTCGGGATACGCAGTATTTT
TRBD1	TRBJ2-7	TRBV29-1	11	.	CSVRGPYEQYF	TGCAGCGTTAGGGGGCCCTACGAGCAGTACTTC
.	TRBJ1-6	TRBV5-3	14	.	CARSLGTVNSPLHF	TGTGCCAGAAGCTTGGGCACAGTAAATTCACCCCTCCACTTT
TRBD1	TRBJ2-7	TRBV6-6	13	.	CASSYSNRGEQYF	TGTGCCAGCAGTTACTCAAACAGGGGCGAGCAGTACTTC
TRBD2	TRBJ2-1	TRBV7-3	14	.	CASSPRSGVNEQFF	TGTGCCAGCAGCCCTCGAAGCGGGGTCAATGAGCAGTTCTTC
.	TRBJ1-2	TRBV11-2	13	.	CASSPGQNYGYTF	TGTGCCAGCAGCCCTGGACAGAACTATGGCTACACCTTC
TRBD2	TRBJ2-5	TRBV6-6	14	.	CASSYVGGEETQYF	TGTGCCAGCAGTTACGTGGGGGGGGAAGAGACCCAGTACTTC
.	TRBJ2-3	TRBV7-2	12	.	CASSLESPAQYF	TGTGCCAGCAGCTTAGAGTCGCCTGCGCAGTATTTT
.	TRBJ2-7	TRBV5-1	13	.	CASSYQGTYEQYF	TGCGCCAGCAGCTACCAGGGGACCTACGAGCAGTACTTC